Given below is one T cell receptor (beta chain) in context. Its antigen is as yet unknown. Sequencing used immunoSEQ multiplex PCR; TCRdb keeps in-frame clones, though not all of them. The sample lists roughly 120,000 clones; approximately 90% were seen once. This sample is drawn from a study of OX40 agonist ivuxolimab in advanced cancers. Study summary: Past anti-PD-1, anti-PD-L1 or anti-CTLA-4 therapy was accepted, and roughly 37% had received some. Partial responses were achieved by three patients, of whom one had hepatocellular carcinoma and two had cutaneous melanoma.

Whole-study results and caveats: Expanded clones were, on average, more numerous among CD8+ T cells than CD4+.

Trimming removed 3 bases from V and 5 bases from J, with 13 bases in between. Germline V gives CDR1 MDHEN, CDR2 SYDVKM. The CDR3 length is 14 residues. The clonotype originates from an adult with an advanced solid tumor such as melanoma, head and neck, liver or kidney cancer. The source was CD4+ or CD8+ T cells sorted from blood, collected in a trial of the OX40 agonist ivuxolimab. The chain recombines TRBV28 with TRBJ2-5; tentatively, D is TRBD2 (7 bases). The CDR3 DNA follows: TGTGCCAGCAGTTTGGGGGGGGCGAGTGAGACCCAGTACTTC. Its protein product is CASSLGGASETQYF.